Shown below are 2 T cell receptor beta chains from a single sample sequenced in a study of beta chain features in type 1 diabetes. Expressed TCRB transcripts were sequenced because the isolated RNA had all been reverse transcribed beforehand. Sequencing was performed with immunoSEQ multiplex PCR; in TCRdb, only in-frame clones are kept and a portion is missing. The profile shows about 240,000 clones, 11% to 15% of them singletons. General study results and limits: TCRB CDR3 length was moderately but significantly reduced in all four CD4+ subsets of Type 1 diabetes patients.

The antigens for these receptors are not known. Source material: naive CD4+ T cells from blood. These receptors were collected from a man between 25 and 39 years old with type 1 diabetes.

This clone was observed a few times. The rearrangement uses TRBV19 and TRBJ2-7; maybe TRBD2 (6 bases). V lost 3 bases and J 5 bases, leaving 8 bases between the germline ends. Germline assignment: CDR1 LNHDA and CDR2 SQIVND (reference sequence). The CDR3 spans 12 residues. Here the CDR3 reads CASSISGDEQYF. CDR3 bases: TGTGCCAGTAGTATTTCGGGGGACGAGCAGTACTTC.

This clone was found once. The chain uses TRBV2 and TRBJ1-4; 7 nucleotides match TRBD1. V shed 6 bases and J 7 bases; nucleotides not matched to a gene: 8. The CDR3 covers 14 residues. CDR1 and CDR2 (germline): SNHLY, FYNNEI. CDR3 nucleotides: TGTGCCAGCAGCCCACAGGGGATTCGTGAAAAACTGTTTTTT. It translates to CASSPQGIREKLFF.